These 25 T cell receptor beta chains were all obtained from the same sample, sequenced in a study of T cells after posttransplantation cyclophosphamide. Measured with immunoSEQ multiplex PCR; TCRdb has only the in-frame clones, and not every one. The sample has 31,000 or so clones, roughly nine tenths seen once. Cells defined as naive were viable CD3+CD4+ or CD3+CD8+ and CCR7+CD45RA+CD45RO-CD95-CD27+CD28+. Material for sequencing was naive CD4+ T cells sorted from blood. Receptor source: a man aged 30-40 years in good health and a related stem cell transplant donor.

This clone appeared once. J is TRBJ2-3 and V is TRBV11-2, with 8 nucleotides matching TRBD2. This CDR3 has 12 residues. V lost 5 bases to trimming and J lost 8 bases; unmatched junction nucleotides: 3. Germline CDR1 is SGHAT and CDR2 is FQNNGV. CDR3: CASSHGGGTQYF. In nucleotides, the CDR3 is TGTGCCAGCAGCCACGGGGGGGGTACGCAGTATTTT.

The chain carries TRBV2 and TRBJ2-4; D is unclear. V was clipped by 4 bases and J by 9 bases, with 10 bases between them. Germline CDR1 is SNHLY and CDR2 is FYNNEI. This CDR3 has 12 residues. The CDR3 here is CASSVGTGIQYF. The CDR3 bases are TGTGCCAGCAGTGTAGGAACGGGCATTCAGTACTTC.

CDR3 sequence reads: CASSLLDRGAGGYTF. DNA for the CDR3: TGCGCCAGCTCACTCCTAGACCGGGGGGCGGGCGGCTACACCTTC. The chain recombines TRBV5-1 with TRBJ1-2; possible D gene TRBD1, 6 bases. Trimming took 7 bases from V and 8 from J, leaving 24 bases between them. This CDR3 contains 15 residues. Germline V lookup: CDR1 SGHRS, CDR2 YFSETQ.

This chain connects TRBV6-5 to TRBJ1-1; D may be TRBD1 (6 bases). The ends were cut back, 6 bases at V and 4 bases at J, with 12 bases in the middle. Germline V gene data show CDR1 as MNHEY and CDR2 as SVGAGI. The CDR3 is 13 amino acids. The CDR3 DNA reads as TGTGCCAGCAGACGAACAGGGACCACTGAAGCTTTCTTT. It codes for CASRRTGTTEAFF.

This chain joins TRBV19 and TRBJ2-7, with TRBD1 matching 9 bases. Trimming took 7 bases from V and 4 from J; bases not matched to a gene: 8. The CDR3 sequence is 14 residues long. CDR1 is LNHDA and CDR2 is SQIVND in the germline V gene (reference sequence). CDR3 residues: CASMDGTGKYEQYF. CDR3 nucleotide sequence: TGTGCCAGTATGGACGGGACAGGGAAATACGAGCAGTACTTC.

This chain's CDR3 is CASSKDRGYQETQYF. The CDR3 bases are TGTGCCAGTAGTAAGGACAGGGGTTACCAAGAGACCCAGTACTTC. V usage is TRBV19 and J usage is TRBJ2-5, with 9 positions matching TRBD1. Germline V lookup: CDR1 LNHDA, CDR2 SQIVND (reference sequence). The J segment lost 0 bases and the V segment lost 4 bases, leaving 3 bases of the junction unmatched. The CDR3 length is 15 residues.

The chain employs TRBV4-2 and TRBJ1-3; 7 nucleotides match TRBD1. The ends lost 0 bases at V and 0 bases at J; junction bases unmatched: 5. Germline CDR1 is LGHNA and CDR2 is YNFKEQ. This CDR3 has 17 amino acids. The CDR3 here is CASSQDQSGGSGNTIYF. The CDR3, as DNA: TGTGCCAGCAGCCAAGATCAGTCAGGGGGCTCTGGAAACACCATATATTTT.

This clone was counted between two and nine times. V gene TRBV4-1 combines with J gene TRBJ2-7, with 9 bases matching TRBD1. This CDR3 comprises 17 residues. The ends lost 3 bases at V and 3 bases at J; junction bases unmatched: 12. Germline lookup yields CDR1 MGHRA and CDR2 YSYEKL. This chain's CDR3 is CASSQIPTVGQGYEQYF. CDR3 bases: TGCGCCAGCAGCCAGATCCCCACAGTGGGACAGGGCTACGAGCAGTACTTC.

This sequence joins TRBV11-1 and TRBJ2-2; tentative D call: TRBD2 (6 bases). V lost 2 bases, J lost 0 bases, and 10 bases lay in between. The CDR3 spans 16 residues. The V gene's germline CDR1 is SGHAT and CDR2 FQDESV (reference sequence). In DNA form, the CDR3 reads TGTGCCAGCAGCTTATGGCCGGGGGCGAACACCGGGGAGCTGTTTTTT. Protein: CASSLWPGANTGELFF.

The chain combines TRBV6-5 with TRBJ2-7, with D perhaps TRBD1 (6 bases). V was pared by 4 bases and J by 5 bases, with 18 bases between. CDR3 length: 15 amino acids. Germline V gives CDR1 MNHEY, CDR2 SVGAGI. The CDR3 here is CASSSILRQEDEQYF. The CDR3 DNA reads TGTGCCAGCAGTTCTATCCTAAGACAGGAAGACGAGCAGTACTTC.

This sequence joins TRBV9 and TRBJ1-4; the D is unclear. The V gene lost 0 bases and the J gene lost 7 bases, with 13 bases spanning the gap. The CDR3 loop spans 15 amino acids. Germline V gives CDR1 SGDLS, CDR2 YYNGEE. The CDR3 reads CASSVGSARREKLFF. The CDR3 DNA follows: TGTGCCAGCAGCGTAGGATCGGCTAGGCGTGAAAAACTGTTTTTT. The whole variable domain, remainder taken from reference TRBV9 and TRBJ1-4, is DSGVTQTPKHLITATGQRVTLRCSPRSGDLSVYWYQQSLDQGLQFLIQYYNGEERAKGNILERFSAQQFPDLHSELNLSSLELGDSALYFCASSVGSARREKLFFGSGTQLSVL.

The chain is built from TRBV29-1 and TRBJ1-1; possible D gene TRBD1, 6 bases. V was trimmed by 3 bases and J by 0 bases, leaving 8 bases between them. Germline V gene data show CDR1 as SQVTM and CDR2 as ANQGSEA. There are 13 residues in the CDR3. CDR3 in DNA: TGCAGCGTTGAGGACAGAATGAACACTGAAGCTTTCTTT. It translates to CSVEDRMNTEAFF.

The chain links TRBV6-5 to TRBJ1-1; D perhaps matches TRBD1 (6 bases). Trimming removed 6 bases at V and 1 base at J, with 12 bases between. This CDR3 has 14 residues. CDR1 is MNHEY and CDR2 is SVGAGI in the germline V gene. CDR3 coding DNA: TGTGCCAGCAGGTTGACAGGACGGAACACTGAAGCTTTCTTT. Translated, it gives CASRLTGRNTEAFF.

The chain has TRBV9 and TRBJ2-1; 11 nucleotides agree with TRBD2. The CDR3 is 16 residues long. Per the germline V gene, CDR1 is SGDLS and CDR2 is YYNGEE. Trimming cost V 0 bases and J 3 bases; bases outside gene matches: 2. The CDR3 DNA follows: TGTGCCAGCAGCGTAGTAACTAGCGGGGGCTACAATGAGCAGTTCTTC. Amino acids: CASSVVTSGGYNEQFF.

The CDR3 DNA is TGTGCCAGCAGCGCTCAGACAGTCGCTGAAGCTTTCTTT. Its protein product is CASSAQTVAEAFF. J is TRBJ1-1 and V is TRBV7-9, with D perhaps matching TRBD1 (5 bases). Trimming shortened V by 5 bases and J by 6 bases, and 13 bases separated the two germline ends. The CDR3 totals 13 residues. Germline CDR1 and CDR2: SEHNR and FQNEAQ (reference sequence).

This clone was recorded once. This chain uses TRBV9 with TRBJ1-5; D not resolved. Germline CDR1 is SGDLS and CDR2 is YYNGEE. Deletions cut 0 bases from V and 5 bases from J, with 9 bases between. This CDR3 is 14 amino acids long. This chain's CDR3 is CASSVDPRDQPQHF. The CDR3 DNA sequence: TGTGCCAGCAGCGTAGACCCTAGAGATCAGCCCCAGCATTTT.

This CDR3 is CASRSEPGGTYEQYF. Here the CDR3 DNA reads TGTGCCAGCAGGTCAGAGCCAGGGGGCACCTACGAGCAGTACTTC. The genes are TRBV5-4 and TRBJ2-7; TRBD1 agrees at 8 bases. From germline, CDR1 is SGHNT and CDR2 YYREEE (reference sequence). Trimming took 5 bases from V and 2 from J; bases not matched to a gene: 9. There are 15 residues in the CDR3.

The J gene is TRBJ2-1, the V gene TRBV18, with 9 bases that match TRBD1. The germline gives CDR1 KGHSH, CDR2 LQKENI. The trim removed 7 bases at V and 4 bases at J, leaving 2 bases unmatched. The CDR3 length is 13 residues. Here the CDR3 reads CASYGQGYNEQFF. The CDR3 DNA sequence: TGTGCCAGCTACGGACAGGGGTACAATGAGCAGTTCTTC.

The rearrangement links TRBV6-5 to TRBJ2-1, with D possibly TRBD2 on 6 matching bases. The CDR3 loop spans 14 amino acids. V was trimmed by 3 bases and J by 8 bases, leaving 14 bases between them. Germline CDR1 MNHEY, CDR2 SVGAGI. CDR3 in amino acids: CASSYGTLIDEQFF. CDR3 bases: TGTGCCAGCAGTTATGGGACTCTCATCGATGAGCAGTTCTTC.

This chain connects TRBV19 to TRBJ2-1; TRBD1 matches at 7 bases. This CDR3 comprises 14 residues. Germline assignment: CDR1 LNHDA and CDR2 SQIVND (reference sequence). V trimming: 7 bases; J trimming: 4 bases; junction bases outside the gene matches: 7. CDR3 region: CASTPTGAYNEQFF. The CDR3 DNA follows: TGTGCCAGTACTCCCACAGGGGCATACAATGAGCAGTTCTTC.

The chain joins TRBV5-6 to TRBJ1-2, with D possibly TRBD1 on 6 matching bases. Germline lookup yields CDR1 SGHDT and CDR2 YYEEEE. With 3 bases removed from V and 4 bases from J, the gap between germline ends came to 10 bases. CDR3 length: 13 residues. In nucleotides, the CDR3 is TGTGCCAGCAGCTCCGGACAGCTCTATGGCTACACCTTC. The encoded protein is CASSSGQLYGYTF.

The chain uses TRBV7-9 and TRBJ2-3; 7 nucleotides align to TRBD1. The CDR3 is 16 residues long. CDR1 and CDR2 (germline): SEHNR, FQNEAQ (reference sequence). Trimming removed 3 bases from V and 2 bases from J; junction bases left unmatched: 8. The CDR3, as DNA: TGTGCCAGCAGCTTTAACAGGGACAGATTCACAGATACGCAGTATTTT. Residues: CASSFNRDRFTDTQYF.

V gene TRBV15 combines with J gene TRBJ1-6; 8 bases map to TRBD1. Unmatched junction bases numbered 1, after V lost 0 bases and J lost 0 bases. This CDR3 is 17 amino acids long. CDR1 and CDR2 (germline): LNHNV, YYDKDF (reference sequence). In nucleotides, the CDR3 is TGTGCCACCAGCAGAGAACAGGGGGGCTCCTATAATTCACCCCTCCACTTT. Protein: CATSREQGGSYNSPLHF.

The chain has TRBV9 and TRBJ1-2, with D uncertain. This CDR3 contains 13 residues. Germline CDR1 reads SGDLS; CDR2 reads YYNGEE. V was clipped by 6 bases and J by 3 bases, with 12 bases between them. This chain's CDR3 is CASNEEVDYGYTF. CDR3 nucleotides: TGTGCCAGCAACGAGGAGGTTGACTATGGCTACACCTTC.

The genes are TRBV11-3 and TRBJ2-7, with 12 bases fitting TRBD1. The CDR3 covers 15 residues. The germline V gene has CDR1 SGHNT and CDR2 YENEEA. Trimming cost V 3 bases and J 6 bases; bases outside gene matches: 6. The CDR3, as DNA: TGTGCCAGCAGCTTGCCGGGACAGGGGGCTCGCGAGCAGTACTTC. It encodes CASSLPGQGAREQYF. Together with reference TRBV11-3 and TRBJ2-7, the CDR3 gives the full variable domain: EAGVVQSPRYKIIEKKQPVAFWCNPISGHNTLYWYLQNLGQGPELLIRYENEEAVDDSQLPKDRFSAERLKGVDSTLKIQPAELGDSAVYLCASSLPGQGAREQYFGPGTRLTVT.